Below, 15 T cell receptor beta chains from the same sample are listed, as sequenced in a study of CD8 T cells in ankylosing spondylitis. Study-level points and caveats: It appeared that ankylosing spondylitis blood was characterized by a TCR beta motif of about eight highly homologous variants.

No antigen is known for these receptors. Using its own MiXCR run on the 5' RACE reads, TCRdb lists one record per CDR3 protein. Of about 90,000 distinct CDR3 sequences in the sample, just under 9% are singletons; the top ten hold 30% to 35%. Material: blood, either unsorted or a sorted T cell fraction (not recorded which). The receptors shown here come from a male donor with ankylosing spondylitis.

This clonotype has at least ten counts. V and J are TRBV24-1 and TRBJ2-7; a weak D match, TRBD1 (5 bases). Germline CDR1 KGHDR, CDR2 SFDVKD. V lost 0 bases and J lost 6, with 14 bases in between. This CDR3 is 15 amino acids long. The CDR3 spells CATSDLGRGWREQYV. CDR3 DNA sequence: TGTGCCACCAGTGATTTGGGAAGGGGTTGGCGCGAGCAGTACGTC.

This rearrangement joins TRBV7-9 to TRBJ2-7; 11 bases map to TRBD2. Trimming at V came to 3 bases and at J to 3 bases, leaving 4 bases not matched to a gene. The CDR3 consists of 15 residues. Per the germline V gene, CDR1 is SEHNR and CDR2 is FQNEAQ (reference sequence). The CDR3 reads CASSFRTSGYYEQYF. The DNA of the CDR3 is TGTGCCAGCAGCTTCCGGACTAGCGGGTACTACGAGCAGTACTTC.

The chain links TRBV5-6 to TRBJ2-3, with TRBD2 matching 9 bases. V shed 1 base, J shed 5 bases, and the junction held 5 bases outside the gene matches. Germline loops: CDR1 SGHDT, CDR2 YYEEEE. CDR3 length equals 15 residues. This CDR3 reads CASSLMTSGEDTQYF. The CDR3 DNA reads TGTGCCAGCAGCTTGATGACTAGCGGAGAAGATACGCAGTATTTT.

This clonotype was detected many times. The chain carries TRBV28 and TRBJ2-3; 9 nucleotides align to TRBD2. V shed 5 bases, J shed 14 bases, and the junction held 8 bases outside the gene matches. The CDR3 is 12 residues long. Germline assignment: CDR1 MDHEN and CDR2 SYDVKM. CDR3 in amino acids: CASSIGTSKMYF. The DNA for the CDR3 is TGTGCCAGCAGTATAGGGACTAGCAAAATGTATTTT.

J is TRBJ2-1 and V is TRBV20-1; the match to TRBD2 covers 10 bases. Germline V CDR1 and CDR2: DFQATT, SNEGSKA (reference sequence). This CDR3 has 14 amino acids. The trim removed 3 bases at V and 8 bases at J, leaving 7 bases unmatched. The CDR3 protein is CSASGTSVRDEQFF. In DNA, the CDR3 is TGCAGTGCTAGTGGGACTAGCGTTAGGGATGAGCAGTTCTTC.

The chain couples TRBV6-1 to TRBJ2-3, with D perhaps matching TRBD1 or TRBD2 (5 bases each). Germline CDR1 and CDR2: MNHNS and SASEGT. Trimming stripped 8 bases from V and 5 bases from J, with 5 bases between. CDR3 length: 10 amino acids. This CDR3 reads CASGGDTQYF. The CDR3 nucleotides read TGTGCCAGCGGGGGAGATACGCAGTATTTT.

The chain combines TRBV18 with TRBJ2-3; the D gene could be TRBD1 or TRBD2 (6 bases each). With 0 bases removed from V and 0 bases from J, the gap between germline ends came to 10 bases. The CDR3 length is 16 residues. Per the germline V gene, CDR1 is KGHSH and CDR2 is LQKENI. The CDR3 spells CASSPPGGGSTDTQYF. The CDR3 region has the DNA TGTGCCAGCTCACCACCAGGGGGAGGAAGCACAGATACGCAGTATTTT.

This clonotype was picked up a small number of times. The chain links TRBV5-6 to TRBJ2-5, with 7 bases fitting TRBD1. The germline V gene has CDR1 SGHDT and CDR2 YYEEEE. V was clipped by 3 bases and J by 3 bases; unmatched bases: 8. The length of the CDR3 is 15 residues. CDR3 loop: CASSSTGVFEETQYF. The CDR3 DNA sequence: TGTGCCAGCAGCTCCACAGGGGTATTTGAAGAGACCCAGTACTTC.

The J gene is TRBJ2-7, the V gene TRBV6-4, with TRBD2 as a possible D gene (5 bases). In germline, CDR1 is MRHNA, CDR2 SNTAGT. This CDR3 region has 13 residues. The V end lost 0 bases, the J end lost 8 bases, and 11 bases lay between the germline ends. The CDR3, as DNA: TGTGCCAGCAGTGACTCGGAATCTAGCAAGCAGTACTTC. It translates to CASSDSESSKQYF.

This clonotype was counted ten times or more. The chain is built from TRBV3-1 and TRBJ2-1; no clear D. This CDR3 contains 18 residues. V lost 0 bases to trimming and J lost 0 bases, with 15 bases between them. The V gene's germline CDR1 is LGHDT and CDR2 YNNKEL (reference sequence). This CDR3 reads CASSQDSVGLSSYNEQFF. In DNA, the CDR3 is TGTGCCAGCAGCCAAGATAGTGTCGGGTTAAGCTCCTACAATGAGCAGTTCTTC.

The rearrangement links TRBV27 to TRBJ1-1, with 9 positions matching TRBD1. V dropped 5 bases and J dropped 4; count of bases not matched to a gene: 11. The length of the CDR3 is 16 residues. From germline, CDR1 is MNHEY and CDR2 SMNVEV (reference sequence). CDR3 bases: TGTGCCAGCAGTCCGGGTTGGGGACAGGGCGGCACTGAAGCTTTCTTT. It yields the protein CASSPGWGQGGTEAFF.

This sequence joins TRBV19 and TRBJ2-3; a possible D gene is TRBD1 (6 bases). CDR1 is LNHDA and CDR2 is SQIVND in the germline V gene (reference sequence). The CDR3 has 14 residues. V lost 5 bases and J 2 bases, leaving 11 bases between the germline ends. CDR3 DNA: TGTGCCAGTAGTGGGACACAACTCACAGATACGCAGTATTTT. Its translation: CASSGTQLTDTQYF.

This clonotype has a count of ten or more. The chain employs TRBV5-1 and TRBJ1-5; D remains ambiguous. V lost 0 bases to trimming and J lost 4 bases, with 8 bases between them. Germline V gene data show CDR1 as SGHRS and CDR2 as YFSETQ. The CDR3 totals 14 residues. CDR3 in amino acids: CASSLASGNQPQHF. The CDR3 bases are TGCGCCAGCAGCTTGGCGTCCGGAAATCAGCCCCAGCATTTT.

This chain links TRBV6-1 with TRBJ2-5; weak D call: TRBD2 (5 bases). CDR3 size: 17 residues. The V end was cut by 1 base, the J end by 1 base, with 16 bases between. Germline V lookup: CDR1 MNHNS, CDR2 SASEGT. The CDR3 spells CASSEEVLASLQETQYF. CDR3 DNA sequence: TGTGCCAGCAGTGAAGAAGTGCTAGCTAGCCTCCAAGAGACCCAGTACTTC.

This clonotype was counted a few times. CDR3 sequence reads: CASSSGSPEQYV. The CDR3 DNA is TGTGCCAGCAGCTCGGGATCCCCAGAGCAGTACGTC. The chain recombines TRBV7-8 with TRBJ2-7, with D tentatively TRBD2 (5 bases). The ends were cut back, 4 bases at V and 7 bases at J, with 11 bases in the middle. Germline lookup yields CDR1 SGHVS and CDR2 FQNEAQ. This CDR3 has 12 residues.